One and the same sample provided the 14 T cell receptor beta chains below, sequenced in a study of post-analysis software for immune sequencing data. Overall study findings and caveats: TRBV segments more frequent in patients than in controls numbered a few and included TRBV5-6, TRBV5-1 and TRBV20-1.

These receptors are not linked to any known antigen. TCR beta libraries were prepared from cDNA with unique molecular identifiers. TCRdb re-derived calls from the PCR reads in MiXCR, one entry per CDR3 protein. This sample carries about 540,000 distinct CDR3 sequences, 30% to 40% of them seen once, and the ten largest clones take under 7%. The sample comprised blood. Receptors originate from a girl under 18 with multiple sclerosis.

The chain recombines TRBV6-6 with TRBJ2-5; either TRBD1 or TRBD2 may fit D (6 bases each). V was shortened by 3 bases and J by 11 bases, with 28 bases between the two germline ends. The CDR3 contains 17 residues. Germline V CDR1 and CDR2: MNHNY, SVGAGI (reference sequence). In DNA, the CDR3 is TGTGCCAGCAGTTATTCCCCCTGGGTCGGGGGCTCGGATGAGCAGTACTTC. Residues: CASSYSPWVGGSDEQYF.

The chain recombines TRBV27 with TRBJ2-5, with 7 bases lining up with TRBD1. V trimming: 5 bases; J trimming: 9 bases; junction bases outside the gene matches: 9. CDR1 MNHEY and CDR2 SMNVEV come from the germline V gene (reference sequence). This CDR3 is built from 13 residues. Written as DNA, the CDR3 is TGTGCCAGCAGTCCGGGACAGTCGATGGCCCAGTACTTC. Translation gives CASSPGQSMAQYF.

The table lists this clonotype with a few counts. The gene calls are TRBV20-1 and TRBJ2-5; TRBD2 aligns across 13 bases. The CDR3 has 16 residues. The germline CDR1 and CDR2 sequences are DFQATT and SNEGSKA (reference sequence). V gave up 5 bases and J gave up 4 bases; unmatched junction bases: 10. CDR3 region: CSAYGTSGIILETQYF. CDR3 nucleotides: TGCAGTGCTTACGGGACTAGCGGGATAATTCTAGAGACCCAGTACTTC.

The chain carries TRBV5-6 and TRBJ2-1, with D possibly being TRBD2 (6 bases). The CDR3 runs to 16 residues. Trimming took 2 bases from V and 3 from J, leaving 15 bases between them. Germline loops: CDR1 SGHDT, CDR2 YYEEEE. CDR3 nucleotides: TGTGCCAGCAGCTTTTCTAGGGCGGGGAACTACAATGAGCAGTTCTTC. Its protein product is CASSFSRAGNYNEQFF.

This clonotype showed up just a few times. The chain joins TRBV10-3 to TRBJ2-3; D remains unclear. V was shortened by 8 bases and J by 2 bases, with 11 bases between the two germline ends. CDR3 size: 13 residues. Germline CDR1 is ENHRY and CDR2 is SYGVKD. In DNA form, the CDR3 reads TGTGCCATCTCTACGGGCAACACAGATACGCAGTATTTT. The encoded protein is CAISTGNTDTQYF.

This clonotype was recorded a few times. CDR3 residues: CSVEDRANTEAFF. Here the CDR3 DNA reads TGCAGCGTTGAGGACAGGGCAAACACTGAAGCTTTCTTT. The rearrangement uses TRBV29-1 and TRBJ1-1; TRBD1 matches at 8 bases. Germline-derived CDR1 and CDR2 are SQVTM and ANQGSEA. This CDR3 is built from 13 residues. Trimming took 3 bases from V and 2 from J; bases not matched to a gene: 2.

This chain connects TRBV6-6 to TRBJ2-3; TRBD2 might be the D (7 bases). Germline CDR1 MNHNY, CDR2 SVGAGI (reference sequence). Between the trimmed V and J ends, which lost 6 bases and 2 bases, there was a span of 18 bases. The CDR3 extends over 16 amino acids. The CDR3: CASSSPRGGVTDTQYF. CDR3 in DNA: TGTGCCAGCAGCTCGCCACGCGGGGGCGTCACAGATACGCAGTATTTT.

As to this clonotype: A much larger clone is a single base away; this may be a read error. The genes are TRBV7-2 and TRBJ2-1, with TRBD2 matching 7 bases. The germline V gene has CDR1 SGHTA and CDR2 FQGNSA. The CDR3 loop spans 16 amino acids. In DNA, the CDR3 is TGTGCCGGCAGCTTAGGGCTAGCGGTCTCCTACAATGAGCAGTTCTTC. Residues: CAGSLGLAVSYNEQFF.

This clonotype occurred a few times. V usage is TRBV20-1 and J usage is TRBJ1-6; 8 bases match TRBD1. Germline CDR1 DFQATT, CDR2 SNEGSKA (reference sequence). The CDR3 loop spans 15 amino acids. After removal of 1 base from V and 10 bases from J, the junction contained 9 bases not matched to a gene. This chain's CDR3 is CSARVSGTGESPLHF. Here the CDR3 DNA reads TGCAGTGCTAGAGTGAGCGGGACAGGAGAATCACCCCTCCACTTT.

This clonotype has only a few counts. The rearrangement joins TRBV7-3 to TRBJ2-1; TRBD2 matches at 15 bases. Germline lookup yields CDR1 SGHTA and CDR2 FQGTGA. V shed 2 bases, J shed 7 bases, and the junction held 6 bases outside the gene matches. The CDR3 has 17 residues. CDR3 loop: CASSLGLAGGSGNEQFF. The DNA of the CDR3 is TGTGCCAGCAGCTTAGGACTAGCGGGGGGGAGTGGTAATGAGCAGTTCTTC. Variable domain in full (rest from reference TRBV7-3 and TRBJ2-1): GAGVSQTPSNKVTEKGKYVELRCDPISGHTALYWYRQSLGQGPEFLIYFQGTGAADDSGLPNDRFFAVRPEGSVSTLKIQRTERGDSAVYLCASSLGLAGGSGNEQFFGPGTRLTVL.

Comment on this clonotype: A much larger clone sits a single nucleotide away, making a read error possible. The rearrangement joins TRBV10-2 to TRBJ1-2; possible D gene TRBD1, 5 bases. The CDR3 runs 13 residues. The germline V and J ends were trimmed by 5 bases and 6 bases, with 13 bases remaining between them. Germline CDR1 and CDR2: WSHSY and SAAADI. The CDR3 region has the DNA TGCGCCAGCAGTAGAGGCAGGGTAAATGGCTACACCTTC. This sequence encodes CASSRGRVNGYTF.

This clonotype has a single count. V gene TRBV3-1 combines with J gene TRBJ2-1, with 12 bases identical to TRBD2. The CDR3 has 19 residues. V gave up 0 bases and J gave up 5 bases; unmatched junction bases: 11. Per the germline V gene, CDR1 is LGHDT and CDR2 is YNNKEL (reference sequence). CDR3 sequence: CASSQDLMIGLAGNNEQFF. Written as DNA, the CDR3 is TGTGCCAGCAGCCAAGATCTGATGATCGGACTAGCGGGGAACAATGAGCAGTTCTTC.

The chain is built from TRBV20-1 and TRBJ2-7; 7 bases map to TRBD2. J lost 5 bases, V lost 0 bases, and 10 bases had no gene match. This CDR3 comprises 15 residues. Germline V lookup: CDR1 DFQATT, CDR2 SNEGSKA (reference sequence). CDR3 region: CSARDGRQGLHEQYF. The DNA for the CDR3 is TGCAGTGCTAGAGACGGGAGGCAGGGTCTTCACGAGCAGTACTTC.

The CDR3, as DNA: TGCGCCAGCAGCTTCCCCGAGTCAGATACGCAGTATTTT. Translation gives CASSFPESDTQYF. The chain carries TRBV5-1 and TRBJ2-3; D not certain. V was cut by 2 bases and J by 4 bases, with 8 bases left in between. This CDR3 is 13 amino acids long. The V gene's germline CDR1 is SGHRS and CDR2 YFSETQ.